This TCR beta chain stems from a study of blood T cell repertoires in COVID-19 (dated by TCRdb to 2020 to 2022). Background for the entire study: The collaborator samples originated in the United States, Italy and Spain and spanned the acute and convalescent phases of COVID-19. The material from the prospective study consisted of cDNA or gDNA derived from T cells, B-cell-depleted T cells, or PBMCs. The dataset comprised deeply sampled blood TCRbeta repertoires from subjects exposed to, actively infected with, or recovered from COVID-19. A freely available public database, intended as a resource for researchers studying the immune response to SARS-CoV-2, is where the repertoires were released. Samples were obtained from the ongoing ImmuneRACE study (first 160 participants) and from 950 to 1,500 subjects provided by 6 global collaborators. A de-identified subject ID, COVID-19 status, age in years and sex were almost always included in the sample metadata. Where available, HLA class I and class II types were taken from metadata supplied by the sample provider and were not determined by assay-based typing. Study-wide conclusions, independent of this receptor: How much clinical and demographic metadata was included differed by source and by participant, and the metadata was provided uncurated.

Each collaborating institution followed its own protocols to collect whole blood in K2EDTA tubes. For TCRbeta analysis, collaborator samples were shipped as frozen whole blood, as isolated PBMCs, or as DNA extracted from either sample type. From a lookup of the germline V gene, CDR1 and CDR2 are SGHRS and YFSETQ. From V the trimming removes 1 base and from J it removes 3 bases, while the gene matches leave 3 bases of the junction unaccounted for. The CDR3 starts with the cysteine, ends with the phenylalanine, and has 15 residues. Only the CDR3 DNA is retained, 45 bases long and in frame from the first base. As concerns this clone: Its antigen is currently not known. No much larger clone is present one base from it, and per-base qualities are unavailable.

TCRbeta CDR3 regions were amplified from genomic DNA using the immunoSEQ Assay, a bias-controlled multiplex PCR. The paper's processing steps were these. The number of nucleated cells in each sample was estimated by amplification of reference gene primers within the assay. To quantify the absolute abundance of each unique TCRbeta CDR3 rearrangement, sequence reads were collapsed and filtered. For each sample, productive Simpson clonality was calculated as the square root of Simpson's diversity index across productive rearrangements. Entries here come from immuneACCESS through TCRdb and include only in-frame sequences with V and J called. Some clones fail to appear in such tables; in the studies checked, an unresolved V gene covers under half of the shortfall, and the cause of the remainder is unknown. V and J calls and clone size are those listed in that table; D and trimming were worked out from the DNA. This sample is represented by 75,000 to 80,000 clones; more than 75% of them were singletons. The ten largest clones represent about 6% of the sample.

Input material: peripheral blood. The sequence is built from TRBV5-1 and TRBJ1-1; 10 central bases correspond to TRBD1. The clonotype comes from a human donor in a cohort sampled during active COVID-19. The CDR3 amino acid sequence is: CASSLSGQGDTEAFF. The DNA is as follows: TGCGCCAGCAGCTTGAGTGGACAGGGGGACACTGAAGCTTTCTTT.